The 32 T cell receptor beta chains in this list originate from one sample, sequenced in a study of T cell responses to AZD1222 COVID-19 vaccine. TCRdb's copy holds only in-frame clones and misses some; the assay was immunoSEQ multiplex PCR. The sample holds about 83,000 clones; less than 95% are singletons and the top ten take around 30%. The sequencing here drew on peripheral blood, taken 28 days after the second AZD1222 dose. All receptors derive from an adult who received the AZD1222 COVID-19 vaccine.

V is TRBV5-1 and J is TRBJ2-2; 8 nucleotides line up with TRBD1. The CDR3 contains 16 residues. Germline values: CDR1 SGHRS, CDR2 YFSETQ. Losses at the gene ends were 0 bases for V and 2 bases for J; bases not matched to a gene: 3. The CDR3: CASSLEGQGNTGELFF. The DNA for the CDR3 is TGCGCCAGCAGCTTGGAAGGACAGGGCAACACCGGGGAGCTGTTTTTT.

The V gene is TRBV5-6, the J gene TRBJ2-1, with D possibly TRBD2 on 6 matching bases. Germline assignment: CDR1 SGHDT and CDR2 YYEEEE. The CDR3 sequence is 16 residues long. The V end was cut by 0 bases, the J end by 4 bases, with 14 bases between. CDR3: CASSLVGSGGYNEQFF. The CDR3 DNA sequence: TGTGCCAGCAGCTTGGTGGGTAGCGGCGGTTACAATGAGCAGTTCTTC.

The chain uses TRBV6-4 and TRBJ2-3, with 7 bases that match TRBD2. The germline gives CDR1 MRHNA, CDR2 SNTAGT. The junction had 6 bases not matched to a gene; V was cut back by 4 bases and J by 5 bases. This CDR3 is built from 14 residues. This CDR3 is CASSVSGGEDTQYF. For the CDR3, the DNA is TGTGCCAGCAGTGTCTCGGGAGGCGAAGATACGCAGTATTTT.

V gene TRBV10-3 combines with J gene TRBJ2-1; possibly TRBD2 for D (6 bases). With 3 bases removed from V and 16 bases from J, the gap between germline ends came to 16 bases. This CDR3 region has 12 residues. Per the germline V gene, CDR1 is ENHRY and CDR2 is SYGVKD. CDR3 bases: TGTGCCATCAGTGATCCCGGGACTGGGCTCTTCTTC. The encoded protein is CAISDPGTGLFF.

The chain carries TRBV28 and TRBJ1-3; D is unclear. The CDR3 has 14 residues. V lost 10 bases and J 4 bases, leaving 17 bases between the germline ends. Germline lookup yields CDR1 MDHEN and CDR2 SYDVKM. The CDR3 is CATSPEAGGNTIYF. The CDR3 bases are TGTGCCACCTCACCCGAGGCCGGAGGAAACACCATATATTTT.

The V call is TRBV28, the J call TRBJ2-1; the match to TRBD2 covers 7 bases. This CDR3 has 14 residues. From germline, CDR1 is MDHEN and CDR2 SYDVKM. With V trimmed by 2 bases and J by 9 bases, 7 bases remained unmatched. Here the CDR3 DNA reads TGTGCCAGCAGTTTAGCGGGAGTTAGGTTTGAGCAGTTCTTC. Amino acid sequence: CASSLAGVRFEQFF.

The genes are TRBV19 and TRBJ2-2; 7 nucleotides agree with TRBD2. CDR3 size: 16 residues. Germline CDR1 reads LNHDA; CDR2 reads SQIVND (reference sequence). The V gene end was trimmed by 7 bases and the J gene end by 0 bases; junction bases not matched to a gene: 8. CDR3 loop: CASKGERDSNTGELFF. CDR3 nucleotides: TGTGCCAGTAAGGGTGAGCGGGACTCGAACACCGGGGAGCTGTTTTTT.

This chain links TRBV30 with TRBJ2-1, with TRBD2 matching 12 bases. The CDR3 covers 15 residues. Germline assignment: CDR1 GTSNPN and CDR2 SVGIG (reference sequence). The ends lost 1 base at V and 4 bases at J; junction bases unmatched: 2. The CDR3 sequence is CAWSGLAGEYNEQFF. DNA for the CDR3: TGTGCCTGGAGTGGACTAGCGGGAGAATACAATGAGCAGTTCTTC.

The rearrangement links TRBV19 to TRBJ1-3; 8 nucleotides agree with TRBD1. The CDR3 covers 16 residues. The ends lost 3 bases at V and 0 bases at J; junction bases unmatched: 4. CDR1 and CDR2 (germline): LNHDA, SQIVND (reference sequence). The CDR3 nucleotides are TGTGCCAGTAGTATCGGACAGGGAGCCTCTGGAAACACCATATATTTT. Protein sequence: CASSIGQGASGNTIYF.

The genes are TRBV12-3 or TRBV12-4 and TRBJ2-5; D unclear. V was trimmed by 5 bases and J by 3 bases, leaving 10 bases between them. This CDR3 region has 13 residues. The CDR3 coding sequence is TGTGCCAGCAGTCAGTATTCCGAAGAGACCCAGTACTTC. It codes for CASSQYSEETQYF.

The rearrangement joins TRBV7-9 to TRBJ2-3; no definite D call. Looked up from germline, CDR1 is SEHNR and CDR2 is FQNEAQ (reference sequence). This CDR3 contains 15 residues. V shed 2 bases and J shed 5 bases, with 14 bases lying between them. Here the CDR3 reads CASSLIGVGQDTQYF. The CDR3 nucleotides are TGTGCCAGCAGCTTAATTGGGGTAGGGCAAGATACGCAGTATTTT.

The chain uses TRBV7-2 and TRBJ2-5, with TRBD1 identical over 10 bases. The V segment lost 3 bases and the J segment 2 bases; nucleotides outside the gene matches: 6. Per the germline V gene, CDR1 is SGHTA and CDR2 is FQGNSA. This CDR3 region has 16 residues. CDR3 in DNA: TGTGCCAGCAGCTTGGTGGACAGGGGGGAACAAGAGACCCAGTACTTC. The encoded protein is CASSLVDRGEQETQYF.

V usage is TRBV24-1 and J usage is TRBJ2-3; TRBD1 or TRBD2 may be the D gene (7 bases each). Trimming removed 5 bases from V and 4 bases from J, with 15 bases in between. Germline loops: CDR1 KGHDR, CDR2 SFDVKD. The CDR3 runs to 15 residues. The CDR3, as DNA: TGTGCCACCAGTGCACCAGGGGGGGGAGCAGATACGCAGTATTTT. As protein: CATSAPGGGADTQYF.

The chain carries TRBV11-2 and TRBJ1-6, with D perhaps matching TRBD1 (5 bases). The CDR3 extends over 14 amino acids. Trimming removed 5 bases at V and 7 bases at J, with 12 bases between. Germline V gene lookup returns CDR1 SGHAT and CDR2 FQNNGV. The CDR3 loop reads CASSLSGGNSPLHF. CDR3 coding DNA: TGTGCCAGCAGCCTCTCTGGGGGGAATTCACCCCTCCACTTT.

The rearrangement links TRBV11-2 to TRBJ1-1, with D possibly being TRBD1 (5 bases). V was pared by 2 bases and J by 11 bases, with 9 bases between. Germline CDR1 and CDR2: SGHAT and FQNNGV. The CDR3 covers 11 residues. CDR3 region: CASSLTGTAFF. The CDR3 coding sequence is TGTGCCAGCAGCTTAACGGGGACGGCTTTCTTT.

This chain connects TRBV5-1 to TRBJ2-7, with 7 bases fitting TRBD1. Germline assignment: CDR1 SGHRS and CDR2 YFSETQ. There are 14 residues in the CDR3. V lost 9 bases to trimming and J lost 3 bases; unmatched junction nucleotides: 12. The CDR3 DNA is TGCGCCACACAACAGGGGCCCACCAACTACGAGCAGTACTTC. Translation gives CATQQGPTNYEQYF.

The chain couples TRBV28 to TRBJ1-3; 8 bases agree with TRBD1. Unmatched junction bases numbered 10, after V lost 6 bases and J lost 0 bases. The CDR3 is made up of 17 amino acids. Germline V gene data show CDR1 as MDHEN and CDR2 as SYDVKM. Written as DNA, the CDR3 is TGTGCCAGCAGCCCTCCAGGGGGCTGGACCTCTGGAAACACCATATATTTT. This sequence encodes CASSPPGGWTSGNTIYF. The whole variable domain, filled in from reference TRBV28 and TRBJ1-3, reads DVKVTQSSRYLVKRTGEKVFLECVQDMDHENMFWYRQDPGLGLRLIYFSYDVKMKEKGDIPEGYSVSREKKERFSLILESASTNQTSMYLCASSPPGGWTSGNTIYFGEGSWLTVV.

The V call is TRBV20-1, the J call TRBJ2-1; no firm D call. Germline lookup yields CDR1 DFQATT and CDR2 SNEGSKA (reference sequence). Trimming took 4 bases from V and 8 from J, leaving 9 bases between them. There are 11 residues in the CDR3. The CDR3 DNA reads TGCAGTGCTACCCCGCTTGATGAGCAGTTCTTC. Residues: CSATPLDEQFF.

A single count supports this clone. The gene calls are TRBV21-1 and TRBJ1-4; TRBD1, the table's D call, lacks a check against the DNA. TRBV21-1 is classified as a pseudogene. The CDR3 contains 15 residues. The CDR3 DNA follows: TGTGCCAGCAGCAAAGAAAGGGGCCGCCAGGAAAAACTGTTTTTT. This encodes CASSKERGRQEKLFF.

This clone appeared once. This chain links TRBV6-5 with TRBJ2-5; D might be TRBD2 (6 bases). The V end lost 5 bases, the J end lost 5 bases, and 18 bases lay between the germline ends. CDR1 is MNHEY, CDR2 SVGAGI, per germline. The CDR3 is 15 residues long. This CDR3 is CASSTFGGSGETQYF. As DNA, the CDR3 is TGTGCCAGCAGTACCTTTGGGGGGAGTGGTGAGACCCAGTACTTC.

The CDR3 loop reads CASSPGQGLSTDTQYF. The DNA for the CDR3 is TGTGCCAGCAGTCCTGGGCAGGGCTTGAGCACAGATACGCAGTATTTT. V is TRBV28 and J is TRBJ2-3, with TRBD1 as a possible D gene (5 bases). The CDR3 loop spans 16 amino acids. Trimming stripped 5 bases from V and 0 bases from J, with 15 bases between. Germline assignment: CDR1 MDHEN and CDR2 SYDVKM. The whole variable domain, filled in from reference TRBV28 and TRBJ2-3, reads DVKVTQSSRYLVKRTGEKVFLECVQDMDHENMFWYRQDPGLGLRLIYFSYDVKMKEKGDIPEGYSVSREKKERFSLILESASTNQTSMYLCASSPGQGLSTDTQYFGPGTRLTVL.

The chain has TRBV2 and TRBJ2-2, with D possibly being TRBD1 (6 bases). CDR3 length: 14 amino acids. Trimming stripped 9 bases from V and 0 bases from J, with 11 bases between. CDR1 is SNHLY and CDR2 is FYNNEI in the germline V gene. The CDR3 reads CARTGHPNTGELFF. The CDR3 DNA is TGTGCCAGGACGGGACATCCGAACACCGGGGAGCTGTTTTTT.

The chain uses TRBV12-3 or TRBV12-4 and TRBJ2-7; maybe TRBD1 (5 bases). V was shortened by 5 bases and J by 3 bases, with 11 bases between the two germline ends. This CDR3 contains 13 residues. In DNA form, the CDR3 reads TGTGCCAGCAGTCCGACAGCTATCTACGAGCAGTACTTC. It encodes CASSPTAIYEQYF.

V is TRBV14 and J is TRBJ2-1, with a tentative D call TRBD1 (5 bases). This CDR3 spans 16 amino acids. V was shortened by 1 base and J by 4 bases, with 14 bases between the two germline ends. Germline V gene lookup returns CDR1 SGHDN and CDR2 FVKESK. The CDR3 protein is CASSQVFAGIYNEQFF. The DNA for the CDR3 is TGTGCCAGCAGCCAAGTGTTCGCAGGGATTTACAATGAGCAGTTCTTC.

The rearrangement links TRBV28 to TRBJ2-7, with a weak D call TRBD1 (6 bases). CDR1 and CDR2 (germline): MDHEN, SYDVKM. This CDR3 is 15 amino acids long. V was trimmed by 9 bases and J by 7 bases, leaving 25 bases between them. The CDR3: CASRWDKSPSTEQYF. CDR3 nucleotides: TGTGCCAGTCGGTGGGACAAATCACCGTCTACGGAGCAGTACTTC.

This chain links TRBV5-1 with TRBJ2-3; TRBD1 matches at 9 bases. Germline CDR1 and CDR2: SGHRS and YFSETQ. The J segment lost 8 bases and the V segment lost 3 bases, leaving 10 bases of the junction unmatched. The CDR3 is made up of 15 amino acids. CDR3 DNA: TGCGCCAGCAGCTCCAGGACAGGGGAAAGTGTTACGCAGTATTTT. Amino acid sequence: CASSSRTGESVTQYF.

J is TRBJ1-1 and V is TRBV3-1 (or the pseudogene TRBV3-2), with TRBD1 matching 11 bases. CDR3 size: 18 residues. V was clipped by 3 bases and J by 4 bases; unmatched bases: 13. The germline V gene has CDR1 LGHDT and CDR2 YNNKEL (reference sequence). Written as DNA, the CDR3 is TGTGCCAGCAGCCACAAAACCGGGACAGGGGGAAGGGTCACTGAAGCTTTCTTT. Protein: CASSHKTGTGGRVTEAFF.

The chain links TRBV7-9 to TRBJ1-1; 7 bases are a match to TRBD1. CDR1 and CDR2 (germline): SEHNR, FQNEAQ (reference sequence). The CDR3 has 17 residues. After removal of 5 bases from V and 4 bases from J, the junction contained 16 bases not matched to a gene. CDR3 residues: CASSPGGYRAGGTEAFF. The CDR3 coding sequence is TGTGCCAGCAGCCCAGGGGGGTACAGGGCGGGGGGCACTGAAGCTTTCTTT.

The V and J genes are TRBV18 and TRBJ1-4; 7 nucleotides line up with TRBD1. This CDR3 spans 17 amino acids. Germline V gene lookup returns CDR1 KGHSH and CDR2 LQKENI. V shed 0 bases and J 1 base; nucleotides not matched to a gene: 5. The CDR3 region has the DNA TGTGCCAGCTCACCACCGGTTAGGGGGCGAACTAATGAAAAACTGTTTTTT. Protein sequence: CASSPPVRGRTNEKLFF.

The rearrangement links TRBV30 to TRBJ2-7, with TRBD2 identical over 9 bases. Germline loops: CDR1 GTSNPN, CDR2 SVGIG (reference sequence). The CDR3 has 14 amino acids. V lost 3 bases and J lost 0; bases outside the gene matches: 3. CDR3 sequence (DNA): TGTGCCTGGAGGGATAGCGGGAGCTCCTACGAGCAGTACTTC. This codes for CAWRDSGSSYEQYF.

The chain carries TRBV7-3 and TRBJ1-6; a weak D match, TRBD1 (6 bases). The CDR3 is 16 amino acids. The V and J ends lost 0 bases and 6 bases respectively, with 12 bases between them. Germline CDR1 SGHTA, CDR2 FQGTGA. The DNA for the CDR3 is TGTGCCAGCAGCTTAACAATGAGGGGGACTAATTCACCCCTCCACTTT. As protein: CASSLTMRGTNSPLHF.

The chain joins TRBV5-4 to TRBJ2-1; 10 positions match TRBD2. Trimming cost V 2 bases and J 6 bases; bases outside gene matches: 5. Germline V gene lookup returns CDR1 SGHNT and CDR2 YYREEE (reference sequence). CDR3 length: 15 amino acids. The CDR3 nucleotides read TGTGCCAGCAGCTTAGCGGGAGGGATGGGCAATGAGCAGTTCTTC. It yields the protein CASSLAGGMGNEQFF.